The 30 T cell receptor beta chains below were found in one sample sequenced in a study of cytomegalovirus exposure and HLA in healthy donors. The PCR had 60 Vbeta and 13 Jbeta primers. Assay used: immunoSEQ multiplex PCR; TCRdb lists only in-frame clones, some missing. The repertoire holds about 110,000 clones, approximately 83% seen once, with approximately 2% in the top ten. Material for sequencing was PBMCs. These receptors all stem from a man in his forties in good health and CMV-seronegative.

V is TRBV5-1 and J is TRBJ1-1; no clear D gene. The V and J ends lost 4 bases and 5 bases respectively, with 15 bases between them. Per germline, CDR1 SGHRS and CDR2 YFSETQ. This CDR3 contains 14 residues. The CDR3, as DNA: TGCGCCAGCAGCACGACGGCGGGCGGGACTGAAGCTTTCTTT. The encoded protein is CASSTTAGGTEAFF.

This clone was counted only a few times. This chain uses TRBV30 with TRBJ2-2; D is ambiguous. The germline V gene encodes CDR1 GTSNPN and CDR2 SVGIG (reference sequence). The CDR3 extends over 11 amino acids. The V end was cut by 4 bases, the J end by 7 bases, with 7 bases between. CDR3 loop: CAWTRSGELFF. CDR3 sequence (DNA): TGTGCCTGGACGCGGAGCGGGGAGCTGTTTTTT.

The chain employs TRBV5-1 and TRBJ1-1; 9 nucleotides align to TRBD1. V was pared by 1 base and J by 5 bases, with 6 bases of the junction left unmatched. Germline-derived CDR1 and CDR2 are SGHRS and YFSETQ. The CDR3 sequence is 15 residues long. The CDR3 reads CASSLLGQGWTEAFF. The CDR3 DNA reads as TGCGCCAGCAGCTTGCTGGGACAGGGTTGGACTGAAGCTTTCTTT. The variable domain in full, completed from reference TRBV5-1 and TRBJ1-1, reads KAGVTQTPRYLIKTRGQQVTLSCSPISGHRSVSWYQQTPGQGLQFLFEYFSETQRNKGNFPGRFSGRQFSNSRSEMNVSTLELGDSALYLCASSLLGQGWTEAFFGQGTRLTVV.

The chain combines TRBV19 with TRBJ1-4; TRBD1 is a possible D gene (5 bases). Germline loops: CDR1 LNHDA, CDR2 SQIVND (reference sequence). CDR3 length: 14 amino acids. V gave up 6 bases and J gave up 6 bases, with 14 bases separating them. Here the CDR3 reads CASRHQGSDEKLFF. CDR3 nucleotide sequence: TGTGCCAGTAGGCATCAGGGTTCGGATGAAAAACTGTTTTTT.

This chain links TRBV19 with TRBJ1-6, with D hard to call. Germline-derived CDR1 and CDR2 are LNHDA and SQIVND (reference sequence). The CDR3 runs to 15 residues. The ends were cut back, 5 bases at V and 2 bases at J, with 10 bases in the middle. The CDR3 coding sequence is TGTGCCAGTAGTCCCTCGGGAGCCTATAATTCACCCCTCCACTTT. Its translation: CASSPSGAYNSPLHF. The full variable domain, rest sourced from reference TRBV19 and TRBJ1-6, is DGGITQSPKYLFRKEGQNVTLSCEQNLNHDAMYWYRQDPGQGLRLIYYSQIVNDFQKGDIAEGYSVSREKKESFPLTVTSAQKNPTAFYLCASSPSGAYNSPLHFGNGTRLTVT.

The gene calls are TRBV18 and TRBJ2-1; 10 nucleotides line up with TRBD2. There are 15 residues in the CDR3. Unmatched junction bases numbered 1, after V lost 1 base and J lost 4 bases. The germline CDR1 and CDR2 sequences are KGHSH and LQKENI. The CDR3: CASSPLAGGYNEQFF. CDR3 in DNA: TGTGCCAGCTCACCACTAGCGGGGGGTTACAATGAGCAGTTCTTC. Looking up the rest from reference TRBV18 and TRBJ2-1 gives the full variable domain: NAGVMQNPRHLVRRRGQEARLRCSPMKGHSHVYWYRQLPEEGLKFMVYLQKENIIDESGMPKERFSAEFPKEGPSILRIQQVVRGDSAAYFCASSPLAGGYNEQFFGPGTRLTVL.

The genes are TRBV2 and TRBJ2-1, with D uncertain. The CDR3 length is 10 residues. The V gene's germline CDR1 is SNHLY and CDR2 FYNNEI. Deletions cut 7 bases from V and 7 bases from J, with 5 bases between. As DNA, the CDR3 is TGTGCCAGCAAATTAAATGAGCAGTTCTTC. Amino acid sequence: CASKLNEQFF.

The genes are TRBV30 and TRBJ1-1; 7 bases fit TRBD1. CDR1 and CDR2 (germline): GTSNPN, SVGIG (reference sequence). Trimming removed 5 bases from V and 2 bases from J; junction bases left unmatched: 5. This CDR3 has 13 amino acids. For the CDR3, the DNA is TGTGCCTGGGGAAGGGGGCACAACACTGAAGCTTTCTTT. Protein sequence: CAWGRGHNTEAFF. Based on the CDR3 plus reference TRBV30 and TRBJ1-1, the full variable domain is SQTIHQWPATLVQPVGSPLSLECTVEGTSNPNLYWYRQAAGRGLQLLFYSVGIGQISSEVPQNLSASRPQDRQFILSSKKLLLSDSGFYLCAWGRGHNTEAFFGQGTRLTVV.

The V and J genes are TRBV6-5 and TRBJ1-5; 7 bases agree with TRBD1. J lost 5 bases, V lost 5 bases, and 6 bases had no gene match. This CDR3 contains 14 residues. From germline, CDR1 is MNHEY and CDR2 SVGAGI. In nucleotides, the CDR3 is TGTGCCAGCAGTAGCCGGGACAGCTATCAGCCCCAGCATTTT. This gives the protein CASSSRDSYQPQHF.

The V gene is TRBV6-6, the J gene TRBJ1-2, with D possibly being TRBD1 (6 bases). The CDR3 extends over 15 amino acids. V was cut by 6 bases and J by 6 bases, with 20 bases left in between. The germline V gene encodes CDR1 MNHNY and CDR2 SVGAGI (reference sequence). The CDR3 reads CASSMPGTMNHGYTF. The CDR3 DNA follows: TGTGCCAGCAGCATGCCCGGGACAATGAATCATGGCTACACCTTC.

A remark on this clone: At the DNA level, this CDR3 is encoded by other sequences in the same sample as well. This chain connects TRBV7-9 to TRBJ1-3; D remains ambiguous. This CDR3 comprises 13 residues. Germline V CDR1 and CDR2: SEHNR, FQNEAQ (reference sequence). V gave up 0 bases and J gave up 4 bases, with 4 bases separating them. CDR3 loop: CASSLAGGNTIYF. In DNA, the CDR3 is TGTGCCAGCAGCTTAGCGGGCGGAAACACCATATATTTT.

The V call is TRBV6-5, the J call TRBJ2-1, with TRBD1 as a possible D gene (8 bases). Germline V gene data show CDR1 as MNHEY and CDR2 as SVGAGI. V lost 0 bases and J 6 bases, leaving 12 bases between the germline ends. This CDR3 is 15 amino acids long. Here the CDR3 reads CASSYSGGTGNEQFF. The CDR3 DNA reads TGTGCCAGCAGTTACTCGGGGGGGACAGGCAATGAGCAGTTCTTC.

J is TRBJ2-7 and V is TRBV9, with D unclear. The CDR3 is 16 residues long. V was pared by 4 bases and J by 5 bases, with 22 bases between. CDR1 is SGDLS and CDR2 is YYNGEE in the germline V gene. The CDR3 DNA sequence: TGTGCCAGCAGCTCCGAGGCGCTGAGTCCCCCCCACGAGCAGTACTTC. Translating gives CASSSEALSPPHEQYF.

This sequence joins TRBV7-9 and TRBJ1-4; D call uncertain. This CDR3 spans 12 amino acids. Between the trimmed V and J ends, which lost 10 bases and 6 bases, there was a span of 12 bases. Germline V lookup: CDR1 SEHNR, CDR2 FQNEAQ (reference sequence). The CDR3 DNA follows: TGTGCCACCCGGGATCGGCATGAAAAACTGTTTTTT. Translation: CATRDRHEKLFF.

The chain employs TRBV6-5 and TRBJ2-7; D is ambiguous. The CDR3 length is 14 residues. Trimming removed 2 bases from V and 0 bases from J, with 8 bases in between. Per the germline V gene, CDR1 is MNHEY and CDR2 is SVGAGI. Here the CDR3 reads CASSYERNSYEQYF. CDR3 DNA sequence: TGTGCCAGCAGTTACGAGCGAAACTCCTACGAGCAGTACTTC.

The rearrangement joins TRBV5-6 to TRBJ1-5; 8 bases align to TRBD1. There are 15 residues in the CDR3. Germline V CDR1 and CDR2: SGHDT, YYEEEE. V lost 3 bases to trimming and J lost 4 bases; unmatched junction nucleotides: 6. CDR3 coding DNA: TGTGCCAGCAGCTGGGACAGGAGTAGGAATCAGCCCCAGCATTTT. This encodes CASSWDRSRNQPQHF.

The chain recombines TRBV18 with TRBJ2-3; D ambiguous. This CDR3 region has 13 residues. Trimming took off 3 bases at V and 1 base at J, with 5 bases between the two ends. Germline V lookup: CDR1 KGHSH, CDR2 LQKENI. The DNA of the CDR3 is TGTGCCAGCTCACCCACAGGCACAGATACGCAGTATTTT. Translated, it gives CASSPTGTDTQYF.

In its sample, this clone was seen a few times. The rearrangement links TRBV2 to TRBJ2-5; D is possibly TRBD2 (5 bases). The V and J ends lost 7 bases and 2 bases respectively, with 11 bases between them. Germline V gene lookup returns CDR1 SNHLY and CDR2 FYNNEI. The length of the CDR3 is 13 residues. DNA of the CDR3: TGTGCCAGCAAAAGGACTGCACAAGAGACCCAGTACTTC. Amino acids: CASKRTAQETQYF.

The chain combines TRBV4-3 with TRBJ2-6; 7 positions match TRBD1. This CDR3 has 17 amino acids. Looked up from germline, CDR1 is LGHNA and CDR2 is YSLEER. J lost 2 bases, V lost 2 bases, and 6 bases had no gene match. The CDR3 DNA reads TGCGCCAGCAGCCAACAAGAGGGGGCGCCTGGGGCCAACGTCCTGACTTTC. Its protein is CASSQQEGAPGANVLTF.

This clone was counted a single time. The rearrangement links TRBV4-3 to TRBJ1-2, with D unresolved. The CDR3 spans 15 residues. The ends were cut back, 0 bases at V and 3 bases at J, with 11 bases in the middle. The germline V gene has CDR1 LGHNA and CDR2 YSLEER. The CDR3 coding sequence is TGCGCCAGCAGCCAAGATCCAGGTTACGACTATGGCTACACCTTC. It yields the protein CASSQDPGYDYGYTF.

CDR3 sequence: CASSELRQAGQETQYF. The CDR3 coding sequence is TGTGCCAGCAGTGAATTAAGACAGGCTGGCCAAGAGACCCAGTACTTC. The rearrangement joins TRBV25-1 to TRBJ2-5; D possibly corresponds to TRBD1 (6 bases). The CDR3 runs 16 residues. Germline V gene lookup returns CDR1 MGHDK and CDR2 SYGVNS. The V gene lost 1 base and the J gene lost 1 base, with 13 bases spanning the gap.

The chain combines TRBV10-3 with TRBJ2-7; D is ambiguous. The ends were cut back, 5 bases at V and 3 bases at J, with 14 bases in the middle. In germline, CDR1 is ENHRY, CDR2 SYGVKD. The CDR3 has 14 residues. The CDR3 is CAISPRRNLYEQYF. The CDR3 DNA sequence: TGTGCCATCAGTCCTCGGCGGAATCTCTACGAGCAGTACTTC.

CDR3 coding DNA: TGTGCCAGCAGTTTCGGTACAGGGGTTAGAGGCTACACCTTC. This sequence encodes CASSFGTGVRGYTF. This chain connects TRBV28 to TRBJ1-2; 7 nucleotides match TRBD1. The J segment lost 8 bases and the V segment lost 3 bases, leaving 9 bases of the junction unmatched. The CDR3 has 14 amino acids. Germline CDR1 is MDHEN and CDR2 is SYDVKM.

The chain carries TRBV6-5 and TRBJ2-2; D is unresolved. Germline-derived CDR1 and CDR2 are MNHEY and SVGAGI. V lost 5 bases and J lost 1, with 5 bases in between. This CDR3 spans 13 amino acids. The CDR3 sequence is CASSRQNTGELFF. For the CDR3, the DNA is TGTGCCAGCAGTAGACAGAACACCGGGGAGCTGTTTTTT.

The chain employs TRBV19 and TRBJ1-5, with a weak D call TRBD1 (6 bases). CDR3 length: 15 residues. The germline gives CDR1 LNHDA, CDR2 SQIVND (reference sequence). Trimming removed 5 bases at V and 6 bases at J, with 17 bases between. The CDR3 nucleotides read TGTGCCAGTAGTCCCCGCGGCGGGGGGCCTCAGCCCCAGCATTTT. This translates into CASSPRGGGPQPQHF.

V and J are TRBV27 and TRBJ2-6; D may be TRBD2 (6 bases). With 0 bases removed from V and 2 bases from J, the gap between germline ends came to 8 bases. The CDR3 contains 16 residues. Germline V CDR1 and CDR2: MNHEY, SMNVEV (reference sequence). The CDR3 spells CASSLSGLPGANVLTF. For the CDR3, the DNA is TGTGCCAGCAGTTTATCGGGACTTCCTGGGGCCAACGTCCTGACTTTC.

The chain has TRBV19 and TRBJ1-5; a weak D match, TRBD1 (5 bases). This CDR3 comprises 14 residues. V gave up 3 bases and J gave up 3 bases, with 9 bases separating them. CDR1 LNHDA and CDR2 SQIVND come from the germline V gene (reference sequence). DNA of the CDR3: TGTGCCAGTAGTATCAGGGACTTCAATCAGCCCCAGCATTTT. Protein: CASSIRDFNQPQHF.

The rearrangement links TRBV6-5 to TRBJ2-5; D gene uncertain. The V and J ends lost 0 bases and 5 bases respectively, with 13 bases between them. This CDR3 is 15 amino acids long. In germline, CDR1 is MNHEY, CDR2 SVGAGI. CDR3 sequence (DNA): TGTGCCAGCAGTTACTCGAGTAGCTTCGTGGAGACCCAGTACTTC. Its protein product is CASSYSSSFVETQYF.

The rearrangement joins TRBV6-5 to TRBJ1-5; D possibly corresponds to TRBD1 (5 bases). The CDR3 runs to 14 residues. Per the germline V gene, CDR1 is MNHEY and CDR2 is SVGAGI. Trimming removed 5 bases at V and 4 bases at J, with 12 bases between. The CDR3 region has the DNA TGTGCCAGCAGTCTCTCGGGGGGTAATCAGCCCCAGCATTTT. Amino acids: CASSLSGGNQPQHF.

The V call is TRBV5-1, the J call TRBJ1-4, with 8 bases lining up with TRBD1. After removal of 1 base from V and 3 bases from J, the junction contained 8 bases not matched to a gene. From germline, CDR1 is SGHRS and CDR2 YFSETQ. The CDR3 contains 17 residues. The CDR3 reads CASSLSVGQGANEKLFF. The CDR3 DNA reads as TGCGCCAGCAGCTTGAGCGTAGGACAGGGTGCTAATGAAAAACTGTTTTTT.